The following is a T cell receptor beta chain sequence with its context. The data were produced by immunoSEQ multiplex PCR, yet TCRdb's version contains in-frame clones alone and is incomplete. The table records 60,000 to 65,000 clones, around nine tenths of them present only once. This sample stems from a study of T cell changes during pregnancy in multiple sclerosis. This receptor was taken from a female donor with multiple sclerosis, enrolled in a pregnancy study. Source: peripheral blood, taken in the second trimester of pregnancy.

The CDR3 reads CASSDLDRGGETQYF. In nucleotides, the CDR3 is TGTGCCAGCAGCGATTTGGACAGGGGAGGGGAGACCCAGTACTTC. The J gene is TRBJ2-5, the V gene TRBV9, with 9 bases identical to TRBD1. Germline loops: CDR1 SGDLS, CDR2 YYNGEE. V trimming: 3 bases; J trimming: 5 bases; junction bases outside the gene matches: 8. This CDR3 has 15 residues.